Below, 31 T cell receptor beta chains from the same sample are listed, as sequenced in a study of blood T cell repertoires in COVID-19 (dated by TCRdb to 2020 to 2021). Library prep was done by the immunoSEQ multiplex PCR assay. Drawn from immuneACCESS, this table holds only the in-frame rearrangements with V and J called that TCRdb kept. Clones are partly lost; checked studies trace under half to an unresolved V gene and leave the rest unexplained. The sample table holds some 200,000 clones, of which 83% were seen once. Around 6.5% of the sample is in the top ten clones. The sequenced sample consisted of peripheral blood. The receptors shown here come from a woman aged 40 to 50 with acute or convalescent COVID-19.

The rearrangement links TRBV18 to TRBJ2-7; 15 bases align to TRBD2. V shed 4 bases and J 5 bases; nucleotides not matched to a gene: 9. The CDR3 extends over 17 amino acids. Germline CDR1 is KGHSH and CDR2 is LQKENI. The CDR3 bases are TGTGCCAGCTCACTATTAGGGACTAGCGGGGGGACCCACGAGCAGTACTTC. This sequence encodes CASSLLGTSGGTHEQYF. The whole variable domain, remainder taken from reference TRBV18 and TRBJ2-7, is NAGVMQNPRHLVRRRGQEARLRCSPMKGHSHVYWYRQLPEEGLKFMVYLQKENIIDESGMPKERFSAEFPKEGPSILRIQQVVRGDSAAYFCASSLLGTSGGTHEQYFGPGTRLTVT.

J is TRBJ2-4 and V is TRBV2; 8 nucleotides line up with TRBD1. The CDR3 extends over 14 amino acids. Germline V CDR1 and CDR2: SNHLY, FYNNEI. Losses at the gene ends were 4 bases for V and 9 bases for J; bases not matched to a gene: 8. In nucleotides, the CDR3 is TGTGCCAGCAGTGGAGACAGGGGAGGCGGCATTCAGTACTTC. This codes for CASSGDRGGGIQYF.

The V and J genes are TRBV28 and TRBJ1-1; 7 nucleotides line up with TRBD1. Germline-derived CDR1 and CDR2 are MDHEN and SYDVKM. This CDR3 is 13 amino acids long. With 6 bases clipped from V and 2 bases from J, the junction kept 3 bases outside the gene matches. The DNA of the CDR3 is TGTGCCAGCAGGCGGACAGGAAACACTGAAGCTTTCTTT. Translated, it gives CASRRTGNTEAFF. Full variable domain (missing parts from reference TRBV28 and TRBJ1-1): DVKVTQSSRYLVKRTGEKVFLECVQDMDHENMFWYRQDPGLGLRLIYFSYDVKMKEKGDIPEGYSVSREKKERFSLILESASTNQTSMYLCASRRTGNTEAFFGQGTRLTVV.

V gene TRBV7-9 combines with J gene TRBJ1-2; a possible D gene is TRBD1 (6 bases). The V end lost 5 bases, the J end lost 5 bases, and 24 bases lay between the germline ends. Germline V CDR1 and CDR2: SEHNR, FQNEAQ (reference sequence). CDR3 length: 17 amino acids. The CDR3 is CASSAGDPQYVVYGYTF. CDR3 nucleotides: TGTGCCAGCAGCGCAGGGGACCCTCAATACGTCGTATATGGCTACACCTTC.

The V gene is TRBV5-1, the J gene TRBJ2-3; 7 nucleotides match TRBD2. Germline CDR1 SGHRS, CDR2 YFSETQ. The V gene end was trimmed by 3 bases and the J gene end by 0 bases; junction bases not matched to a gene: 7. This CDR3 comprises 16 residues. CDR3 loop: CASSSFGRASTDTQYF. The CDR3 region has the DNA TGCGCCAGCAGCTCCTTTGGGAGGGCTAGCACAGATACGCAGTATTTT.

The rearrangement uses TRBV18 and TRBJ1-1; TRBD1 matches 11 bases. The germline gives CDR1 KGHSH, CDR2 LQKENI. This CDR3 has 15 amino acids. The V and J ends lost 0 bases and 4 bases, in that order; junction bases with no gene match: 1. In DNA, the CDR3 is TGTGCCAGCTCACCACCGGGACAGGGGGGCACTGAAGCTTTCTTT. Its protein product is CASSPPGQGGTEAFF.

This chain joins TRBV12-3 or TRBV12-4 and TRBJ2-7, with 7 bases identical to TRBD1. The CDR3 totals 13 residues. V shed 5 bases, J shed 5 bases, and the junction held 6 bases outside the gene matches. CDR3 in DNA: TGTGCCAGCAGTAGGACAGGTATCAACGAGCAGTACTTC. This translates into CASSRTGINEQYF.

The genes are TRBV27 and TRBJ2-7; 7 bases match TRBD1. CDR3 length: 13 amino acids. CDR1 is MNHEY and CDR2 is SMNVEV in the germline V gene (reference sequence). Trimming at V came to 3 bases and at J to 1 base, leaving 0 bases not matched to a gene. The CDR3 here is CASSLGQSYEQYF. For the CDR3, the DNA is TGTGCCAGCAGTTTGGGACAGTCCTACGAGCAGTACTTC.

The chain is built from TRBV6-2 or TRBV6-3 and TRBJ1-5; D is unclear. Germline-derived CDR1 and CDR2 are MNHEY and SVGEGT. The CDR3 loop spans 13 amino acids. With 2 bases removed from V and 4 bases from J, the gap between germline ends came to 6 bases. In DNA form, the CDR3 reads TGTGCCAGCAGTTACCAAGAGAATCAGCCCCAGCATTTT. Translating it yields CASSYQENQPQHF.

In this sample, this clone turned up a few times. The chain is built from TRBV19 and TRBJ2-2; TRBD2 is a possible D gene (6 bases). CDR1 is LNHDA and CDR2 is SQIVND in the germline V gene (reference sequence). There are 17 residues in the CDR3. Trimming left V 7 bases short and J 3 bases short, with 21 bases between. The CDR3 protein is CASISGGMAAHTGELFF. CDR3 bases: TGTGCCAGTATTTCCGGCGGGATGGCAGCTCACACCGGGGAGCTGTTTTTT. Full variable domain (remainder filled in from reference TRBV19 and TRBJ2-2): DGGITQSPKYLFRKEGQNVTLSCEQNLNHDAMYWYRQDPGQGLRLIYYSQIVNDFQKGDIAEGYSVSREKKESFPLTVTSAQKNPTAFYLCASISGGMAAHTGELFFGEGSRLTVL.

The rearrangement uses TRBV7-9 and TRBJ2-7, with 8 bases fitting TRBD1. The CDR3 is made up of 14 amino acids. Germline V gives CDR1 SEHNR, CDR2 FQNEAQ (reference sequence). The V and J ends lost 5 bases and 2 bases, in that order; junction bases with no gene match: 5. In DNA form, the CDR3 reads TGTGCCAGCAGCGACAGGGGAGGAACCTACGAGCAGTACTTC. This codes for CASSDRGGTYEQYF.

On this clone: Other nucleotide sequences from this sample produce the same CDR3. The chain links TRBV28 to TRBJ1-5; 7 bases line up with TRBD1. Germline CDR1 is MDHEN and CDR2 is SYDVKM. V trimming: 9 bases; J trimming: 4 bases; junction bases outside the gene matches: 6. The CDR3 contains 13 residues. As DNA, the CDR3 is TGTGCCAGTAGCAGGGGGTTAAATCAGCCCCAGCATTTT. Amino acids: CASSRGLNQPQHF.

The rearrangement links TRBV2 to TRBJ2-7; possible D gene TRBD2, 6 bases. With 7 bases removed from V and 0 bases from J, the gap between germline ends came to 13 bases. This CDR3 is 14 amino acids long. The germline CDR1 and CDR2 sequences are SNHLY and FYNNEI. The CDR3 loop reads CASTGGVPSYEQYF. DNA for the CDR3: TGTGCCAGCACTGGCGGGGTTCCCTCCTACGAGCAGTACTTC.

This clone showed up just once. The chain couples TRBV7-9 to TRBJ2-6; tentatively, D is TRBD1 (5 bases). The germline V gene encodes CDR1 SEHNR and CDR2 FQNEAQ (reference sequence). The ends were cut back, 0 bases at V and 0 bases at J, with 9 bases in the middle. The CDR3 sequence is 17 residues long. This CDR3 reads CASSLAGQSSGANVLTF. For the CDR3, the DNA is TGTGCCAGCAGCTTAGCGGGGCAGAGCTCTGGGGCCAACGTCCTGACTTTC.

The J gene is TRBJ2-4, the V gene TRBV5-1; TRBD1 matches 8 bases. Germline trimming cut 3 bases from V and 6 bases from J; bases unmatched to any gene: 2. Looked up from germline, CDR1 is SGHRS and CDR2 is YFSETQ. The CDR3 is made up of 13 amino acids. The CDR3 DNA reads as TGCGCCAGCAGCTCGGACAGGGCAAACATTCAGTACTTC. Translating gives CASSSDRANIQYF.

The V gene is TRBV27, the J gene TRBJ1-5; the D gene is possibly TRBD1 (5 bases). CDR1 and CDR2 from the germline V gene are MNHEY and SMNVEV (reference sequence). V was cut by 4 bases and J by 7 bases, with 17 bases left in between. The CDR3 extends over 15 amino acids. The CDR3 loop reads CASSSQGGYWQPQHF. The CDR3 nucleotides are TGTGCCAGCAGTTCCCAGGGTGGGTATTGGCAGCCCCAGCATTTT.

In this sample, this clone turned up a few times. The gene calls are TRBV5-5 and TRBJ1-5, with TRBD1 as a possible D gene (6 bases). Trimming took 0 bases from V and 6 from J, leaving 13 bases between them. This CDR3 has 15 residues. Germline values: CDR1 SGHKS, CDR2 YYEKEE (reference sequence). CDR3 sequence reads: CASSLAQGVGQPQHF. CDR3 coding DNA: TGTGCCAGCAGCTTGGCACAGGGAGTAGGTCAGCCCCAGCATTTT.

Written as DNA, the CDR3 is TGCAGCGTTTCTCGGACAGGGGGCAATCCAGGTGAGCAGTTCTTC. Protein: CSVSRTGGNPGEQFF. The chain links TRBV29-1 to TRBJ2-1, with 11 bases identical to TRBD1. From germline, CDR1 is SQVTM and CDR2 ANQGSEA. Trimming cost V 5 bases and J 9 bases; bases outside gene matches: 12. The CDR3 contains 15 residues.

The V call is TRBV5-4, the J call TRBJ2-7; TRBD1 agrees at 7 bases. The V and J ends lost 0 bases and 6 bases, in that order; junction bases with no gene match: 9. This CDR3 has 15 amino acids. CDR1 and CDR2 (germline): SGHNT, YYREEE (reference sequence). The CDR3 DNA follows: TGTGCCAGCAGCTTGGCTGGCTCGACAGGGCTCGAGCAGTACTTC. Its translation is CASSLAGSTGLEQYF.

The CDR3 is CAWSRGGHQSNEQFF. The CDR3 nucleotides read TGTGCCTGGAGCCGGGGGGGCCATCAGAGCAATGAGCAGTTCTTC. V and J are TRBV30 and TRBJ2-1; 8 bases match TRBD2. The CDR3 totals 15 residues. V gave up 3 bases and J gave up 6 bases; unmatched junction bases: 10. Germline CDR1 GTSNPN, CDR2 SVGIG (reference sequence). The variable domain in full, completed from reference TRBV30 and TRBJ2-1, reads SQTIHQWPATLVQPVGSPLSLECTVEGTSNPNLYWYRQAAGRGLQLLFYSVGIGQISSEVPQNLSASRPQDRQFILSSKKLLLSDSGFYLCAWSRGGHQSNEQFFGPGTRLTVL.

This clone has just a few counts. V is TRBV7-9 and J is TRBJ1-1, with a tentative D call TRBD1 (5 bases). CDR1 is SEHNR and CDR2 is FQNEAQ in the germline V gene (reference sequence). V was cut by 1 base and J by 4 bases, with 7 bases left in between. The CDR3 is 13 residues long. The CDR3 spells CASSLGQSTEAFF. The DNA for the CDR3 is TGTGCCAGCAGCTTAGGACAGAGCACTGAAGCTTTCTTT.

This clone is a singleton in its sample. DNA of the CDR3: TGTGCCAGCAGCCCGACGCGCGGTAAGAACACTGAAGCTTTCTTT. Its protein product is CASSPTRGKNTEAFF. The V and J genes are TRBV11-2 and TRBJ1-1; D is unclear. Trimming pared 5 bases from V and 1 base from J, leaving 14 bases between. This CDR3 comprises 15 residues. CDR1 is SGHAT and CDR2 is FQNNGV in the germline V gene. The full variable domain, completed using reference TRBV11-2 and TRBJ1-1, is EAGVAQSPRYKIIEKRQSVAFWCNPISGHATLYWYQQILGQGPKLLIQFQNNGVVDDSQLPKDRFSAERLKGVDSTLKIQPAKLEDSAVYLCASSPTRGKNTEAFFGQGTRLTVV.

Details on this clone: Other DNA sequences in this sample translate to the same CDR3. The chain joins TRBV5-1 to TRBJ1-2; TRBD1 agrees at 7 bases. Germline CDR1 is SGHRS and CDR2 is YFSETQ. The ends lost 0 bases at V and 6 bases at J; junction bases unmatched: 5. The CDR3 covers 14 residues. The CDR3 sequence is CASSLAAGGDGYTF. As DNA, the CDR3 is TGCGCCAGCAGCTTGGCTGCAGGGGGAGATGGCTACACCTTC.

This sequence joins TRBV6-5 and TRBJ1-2, with no clear D. The length of the CDR3 is 14 residues. The ends were cut back, 7 bases at V and 3 bases at J, with 15 bases in the middle. Per the germline V gene, CDR1 is MNHEY and CDR2 is SVGAGI. Written as DNA, the CDR3 is TGTGCCAGCACTCATCCGGGATTCGACTATGGCTACACCTTC. It is translated as CASTHPGFDYGYTF.

The chain combines TRBV28 with TRBJ2-7; 11 nucleotides line up with TRBD2. J was trimmed by 7 bases and V by 5 bases; bases with no gene match: 13. Germline-derived CDR1 and CDR2 are MDHEN and SYDVKM. This CDR3 has 16 residues. Here the CDR3 DNA reads TGTGCCAGCAGTACCCTCGCTAGCGGGGGGTTACAGGAGCAGTACTTC. It encodes CASSTLASGGLQEQYF.

This chain connects TRBV6-2 or TRBV6-3 to TRBJ1-6, with D uncertain. The CDR3 covers 14 residues. V dropped 2 bases and J dropped 10 bases, with 12 bases sitting between them. CDR1 is MNHEY and CDR2 is SVGEGT in the germline V gene. The CDR3 DNA is TGTGCCAGCAGTTACCGAGGTCGCGGGTCACCCCTCCACTTT. Translated: CASSYRGRGSPLHF.

The chain joins TRBV7-9 to TRBJ1-2; TRBD1 matches at 8 bases. Germline V gives CDR1 SEHNR, CDR2 FQNEAQ (reference sequence). This CDR3 spans 13 amino acids. Trimming cost V 5 bases and J 5 bases; bases outside gene matches: 4. DNA of the CDR3: TGTGCCAGCAGCGACAGGGGAGGGTATGGCTACACCTTC. Its translation: CASSDRGGYGYTF.

The chain employs TRBV30 and TRBJ1-3, with 7 positions matching TRBD1. Germline V lookup: CDR1 GTSNPN, CDR2 SVGIG (reference sequence). There are 15 residues in the CDR3. Unmatched junction bases numbered 12, after V lost 1 base and J lost 9 bases. For the CDR3, the DNA is TGTGCCTGGAGTGGACAGGGTGGCCCTTCTGGCACCATATATTTT. The encoded protein is CAWSGQGGPSGTIYF.

J is TRBJ2-7 and V is TRBV5-1; D gene uncertain. Germline V lookup: CDR1 SGHRS, CDR2 YFSETQ. The CDR3 is 11 residues long. Trimming shortened V by 4 bases and J by 5 bases, and 7 bases separated the two germline ends. The CDR3 is CASSKQDEQYF. The CDR3 nucleotides read TGCGCCAGCAGCAAGCAAGACGAGCAGTACTTC. The full variable domain, completed using reference TRBV5-1 and TRBJ2-7, is KAGVTQTPRYLIKTRGQQVTLSCSPISGHRSVSWYQQTPGQGLQFLFEYFSETQRNKGNFPGRFSGRQFSNSRSEMNVSTLELGDSALYLCASSKQDEQYFGPGTRLTVT.

V and J are TRBV6-5 and TRBJ2-3; D is unclear. Germline CDR1 and CDR2: MNHEY and SVGAGI. This CDR3 region has 13 residues. The V end was cut by 7 bases, the J end by 1 base, with 9 bases between. The CDR3 nucleotides read TGTGCCAGCACTTTAGGAGGCACAGATACGCAGTATTTT. This gives the protein CASTLGGTDTQYF.

DNA for the CDR3: TGTGCCAGCAGCTTAGGCCGACGGGCGGGTAATTCACCCCTCCACTTT. It specifies CASSLGRRAGNSPLHF. The chain employs TRBV13 and TRBJ1-6; D gene uncertain. Trimming shortened V by 0 bases and J by 6 bases, and 12 bases separated the two germline ends. This CDR3 has 16 residues. Germline CDR1 and CDR2: PRHDT and FYEKMQ (reference sequence).